Below are 21 T cell receptor beta chains sequenced from a single sample in a study of PD-1 blockade in mismatch repair-deficient tumors. Clones were read by immunoSEQ multiplex PCR, and TCRdb kept only the in-frame ones, dropping some. The sample lists 100,000 to 150,000 clones; around 86% were seen once. Specimen: peripheral blood, collected 44 weeks after starting pembrolizumab. The receptors here all came from an adult with mismatch repair-deficient cancer.

There are a few counts of this clone. V and J are TRBV5-1 and TRBJ2-7; 7 bases match TRBD2. This CDR3 comprises 14 residues. V trimming: 1 base; J trimming: 3 bases; junction bases outside the gene matches: 4. Germline assignment: CDR1 SGHRS and CDR2 YFSETQ. Written as DNA, the CDR3 is TGCGCCAGCAGCTTGTGGGGCGGGAGCTACGAGCAGTACTTC. Protein: CASSLWGGSYEQYF.

The genes are TRBV27 and TRBJ2-7; D is unclear. This CDR3 is built from 13 residues. Germline assignment: CDR1 MNHEY and CDR2 SMNVEV (reference sequence). Trimming removed 5 bases from V and 2 bases from J, with 10 bases in between. This chain's CDR3 is CASSHSATYEQYF. CDR3 in DNA: TGTGCCAGCAGTCATTCGGCCACCTACGAGCAGTACTTC.

The chain has TRBV6-6 and TRBJ2-7; TRBD1 is a possible D gene (5 bases). Germline CDR1 and CDR2: MNHNY and SVGAGI (reference sequence). The CDR3 spans 13 residues. V was cut by 8 bases and J by 2 bases, with 13 bases left in between. The CDR3, as DNA: TGTGCCAGCTCCAGGACACCAACCTACGAGCAGTACTTC. Encoded protein: CASSRTPTYEQYF.

This rearrangement joins TRBV18 to TRBJ2-3; no clear D gene. Per the germline V gene, CDR1 is KGHSH and CDR2 is LQKENI. V was shortened by 1 base and J by 4 bases, with 6 bases between the two germline ends. This CDR3 is built from 13 residues. The CDR3 region has the DNA TGTGCCAGCTCACCACTCTCTCCAGATACGCAGTATTTT. Protein: CASSPLSPDTQYF.

The chain carries TRBV13 and TRBJ1-3; D is unclear. With 3 bases removed from V and 0 bases from J, the gap between germline ends came to 12 bases. The CDR3 covers 16 residues. Germline lookup yields CDR1 PRHDT and CDR2 FYEKMQ (reference sequence). CDR3 region: CASSFGVTSSGNTIYF. CDR3 in DNA: TGTGCCAGCAGCTTTGGCGTTACAAGCTCTGGAAACACCATATATTTT.

The chain combines TRBV4-3 with TRBJ2-3; 7 bases match TRBD2. The germline CDR1 and CDR2 sequences are LGHNA and YSLEER. There are 16 residues in the CDR3. With V trimmed by 1 base and J by 3 bases, 7 bases remained unmatched. CDR3 DNA: TGCGCCAGCAGCCAAGCATGGGCGGGAGTTACAGATACGCAGTATTTT. Translating it yields CASSQAWAGVTDTQYF.

The chain combines TRBV4-3 with TRBJ2-6, with D perhaps matching TRBD2 (6 bases). Germline V gene lookup returns CDR1 LGHNA and CDR2 YSLEER. This CDR3 has 18 amino acids. Trimming shortened V by 0 bases and J by 1 base, and 13 bases separated the two germline ends. The CDR3 loop is CASSQDPLAGSGANVLTF. As DNA, the CDR3 is TGCGCCAGCAGCCAAGATCCACTAGCTGGATCTGGGGCCAACGTCCTGACTTTC.

The chain links TRBV6-1 to TRBJ1-1, with no clear D. Germline values: CDR1 MNHNS, CDR2 SASEGT. The V end was cut by 5 bases, the J end by 11 bases, with 18 bases between. The CDR3 sequence is 13 residues long. CDR3 amino acids: CASSKDGPRGAFF. The CDR3 DNA is TGTGCCAGCAGTAAAGATGGGCCCCGCGGGGCTTTCTTT.

The chain combines TRBV5-1 with TRBJ2-7, with a possible D match to TRBD1 (5 bases). CDR1 and CDR2 (germline): SGHRS, YFSETQ. V was trimmed by 6 bases and J by 0 bases, leaving 13 bases between them. This CDR3 has 14 amino acids. The CDR3 nucleotides are TGCGCCAGCAAGGGTCAGGGTTACTCCTACGAGCAGTACTTC. It codes for CASKGQGYSYEQYF. The full variable domain, with the rest looked up from reference TRBV5-1 and TRBJ2-7, is KAGVTQTPRYLIKTRGQQVTLSCSPISGHRSVSWYQQTPGQGLQFLFEYFSETQRNKGNFPGRFSGRQFSNSRSEMNVSTLELGDSALYLCASKGQGYSYEQYFGPGTRLTVT.

CDR3 amino acids: CASSGGFGNTGELFF. CDR3 bases: TGCGCCAGCAGTGGAGGATTTGGGAACACCGGGGAGCTGTTTTTT. V is TRBV10-1 and J is TRBJ2-2; D gene uncertain. CDR1 and CDR2 from the germline V gene are WNHNN and SYGVQD (reference sequence). CDR3 length equals 15 residues. Trimming removed 4 bases from V and 1 base from J, with 10 bases in between.

The J gene is TRBJ2-5, the V gene TRBV2; D could derive from TRBD1 or TRBD2 (6 bases each). From germline, CDR1 is SNHLY and CDR2 FYNNEI. CDR3 length: 15 amino acids. The V gene lost 0 bases and the J gene lost 7 bases, with 15 bases spanning the gap. The CDR3: CASSEAPGGEGTQYF. The CDR3, as DNA: TGTGCCAGCAGTGAAGCGCCCGGGGGCGAGGGGACCCAGTACTTC. Looking up the rest from reference TRBV2 and TRBJ2-5 gives the full variable domain: EPEVTQTPSHQVTQMGQEVILRCVPISNHLYFYWYRQILGQKVEFLVSFYNNEISEKSEIFDDQFSVERPDGSNFTLKIRSTKLEDSAMYFCASSEAPGGEGTQYFGPGTRLLVL.

The V and J genes are TRBV2 and TRBJ2-3, with D unresolved. V lost 3 bases and J lost 2, with 12 bases in between. This CDR3 contains 15 residues. Germline V lookup: CDR1 SNHLY, CDR2 FYNNEI. The CDR3: CASSELMGYTDTQYF. The CDR3, as DNA: TGTGCCAGCAGTGAGCTAATGGGGTACACAGATACGCAGTATTTT. Full variable domain (outside the CDR3, taken from reference TRBV2 and TRBJ2-3): EPEVTQTPSHQVTQMGQEVILRCVPISNHLYFYWYRQILGQKVEFLVSFYNNEISEKSEIFDDQFSVERPDGSNFTLKIRSTKLEDSAMYFCASSELMGYTDTQYFGPGTRLTVL.

CDR3 in amino acids: CASSYLDRVSNQPQHF. The CDR3 DNA is TGTGCCAGCAGTTACTTGGACAGAGTCAGCAATCAGCCCCAGCATTTT. This chain links TRBV6-5 with TRBJ1-5; maybe TRBD1 (6 bases). This CDR3 is 16 amino acids long. Germline assignment: CDR1 MNHEY and CDR2 SVGAGI. Trimming removed 1 base from V and 1 base from J, with 11 bases in between.

V usage is TRBV28 and J usage is TRBJ2-1; D may be TRBD1 (6 bases). The CDR3 spans 15 residues. Germline CDR1 MDHEN, CDR2 SYDVKM. Trimming took 6 bases from V and 0 from J, leaving 12 bases between them. CDR3 sequence: CASSWDTSSYNEQFF. The CDR3 nucleotides are TGTGCCAGCAGCTGGGACACCAGCTCCTACAATGAGCAGTTCTTC.

The chain carries TRBV27 and TRBJ2-7; D might be TRBD1 (6 bases). Germline V gives CDR1 MNHEY, CDR2 SMNVEV (reference sequence). The CDR3 has 15 residues. The V gene lost 7 bases and the J gene lost 0 bases, with 16 bases spanning the gap. CDR3 sequence: CASTKEADSSYEQYF. The DNA of the CDR3 is TGTGCCAGCACCAAGGAGGCGGACAGCTCCTACGAGCAGTACTTC.

This clone was seen a handful of times. As DNA, the CDR3 is TGTGCCAGCAGCAAAGTTAGTTCCAGGCCCCCTCGGCTCTATGGCTACACCTTC. The encoded protein is CASSKVSSRPPRLYGYTF. The V gene is TRBV21-1, the J gene TRBJ1-2; TRBD1, the D gene given by the table, was not confirmed from the DNA. TRBV21-1 is a recognized pseudogene. This CDR3 has 18 residues.

This chain links TRBV9 with TRBJ2-1, with TRBD2 matching 13 bases. With V trimmed by 0 bases and J by 2 bases, 2 bases remained unmatched. The CDR3 runs 17 residues. From germline, CDR1 is SGDLS and CDR2 YYNGEE. The CDR3 sequence: CASSVGLAGGPYNEQFF. The CDR3 bases are TGTGCCAGCAGCGTAGGACTAGCGGGAGGCCCCTACAATGAGCAGTTCTTC.

The chain joins TRBV7-8 to TRBJ2-1, with TRBD2 matching 7 bases. The junction had 3 bases not matched to a gene; V was cut back by 1 base and J by 9 bases. The CDR3 loop spans 13 amino acids. Per the germline V gene, CDR1 is SGHVS and CDR2 is FQNEAQ. The CDR3 coding sequence is TGTGCCAGCAGCTTAGGAGTAGCGGGTGAGCAGTTCTTC. Its protein is CASSLGVAGEQFF.

This chain uses TRBV11-3 with TRBJ2-7; D is possibly TRBD1 or TRBD2 (5 bases each). The CDR3 contains 15 residues. Germline V gene data show CDR1 as SGHNT and CDR2 as YENEEA. Trimming removed 5 bases from V and 4 bases from J, with 18 bases in between. In nucleotides, the CDR3 is TGTGCCAGCAGCCTGGGACGAGTCAGATCGTACGAGCAGTACTTC. Translation gives CASSLGRVRSYEQYF.

The chain's CDR3 is CASRRSSGSSYEQYF. The CDR3 coding sequence is TGTGCCAGCAGGAGATCTAGCGGATCCTCCTACGAGCAGTACTTC. The V gene is TRBV6-5, the J gene TRBJ2-7; TRBD2 matches 7 bases. The CDR3 runs 15 residues. V was pared by 6 bases and J by 0 bases, with 8 bases of the junction left unmatched. Germline CDR1 MNHEY, CDR2 SVGAGI.

The rearrangement uses TRBV6-1 and TRBJ2-1; D unclear. The CDR3 spans 15 residues. Germline values: CDR1 MNHNS, CDR2 SASEGT. Trimming took 3 bases from V and 0 from J, leaving 9 bases between them. CDR3 region: CASSETPSSYNEQFF. CDR3 in DNA: TGTGCCAGCAGTGAGACCCCGAGCTCCTACAATGAGCAGTTCTTC.